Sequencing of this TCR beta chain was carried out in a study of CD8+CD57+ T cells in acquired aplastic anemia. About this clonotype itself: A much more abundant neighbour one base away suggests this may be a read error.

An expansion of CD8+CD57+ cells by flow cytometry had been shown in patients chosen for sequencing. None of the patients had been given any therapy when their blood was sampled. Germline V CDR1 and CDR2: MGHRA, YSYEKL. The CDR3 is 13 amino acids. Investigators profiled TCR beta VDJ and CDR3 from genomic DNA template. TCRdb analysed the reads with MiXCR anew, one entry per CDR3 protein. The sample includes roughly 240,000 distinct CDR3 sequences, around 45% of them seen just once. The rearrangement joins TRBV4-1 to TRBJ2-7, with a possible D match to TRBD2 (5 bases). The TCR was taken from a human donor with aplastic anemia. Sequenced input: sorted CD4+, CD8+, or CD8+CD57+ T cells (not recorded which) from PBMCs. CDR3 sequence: CATSDAAGYEQNF. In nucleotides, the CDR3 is TGCGCCACCTCGGACGCGGCGGGTTACGAGCAGAACTTC.